This T cell receptor beta chain comes out of a study of T cells in Graves' hyperthyroidism and ophthalmopathy. RNA transcripts provided the source from which TCR beta CDR3 regions were amplified. TCR CDR3 regions were first amplified by RT-PCR with HTBI primers. TCRdb passed the multiplex PCR reads through MiXCR, listing each CDR3 protein once. The sample includes about 610,000 distinct CDR3 sequences, roughly a sixth of them seen just once. Germline V gives CDR1 DFQATT, CDR2 SNEGSKA (reference sequence). V shed 7 bases and J shed 2 bases, with 13 bases lying between them. The CDR3 runs to 13 residues.

Sequenced sample: blood. The sequence derives from a woman aged 40 to 49 with Graves' ophthalmopathy. This rearrangement joins TRBV20-1 to TRBJ2-3; D not resolved. CDR3 DNA: TGCAGTGTTCGCCACCCCCTCACAGATACGCAGTATTTT. Translation gives CSVRHPLTDTQYF.